A single sample gave rise to the 5 T cell receptor beta chains below, sequenced in a study of cytomegalovirus exposure and HLA in healthy donors (dated 2017 in TCRdb). Library construction relied on the immunoSEQ multiplex PCR assay. For the multiplex PCR, a mixture combining 60 forward primers for TCR Vbeta segments and 13 reverse primers for TCR Jbeta segments was used. The table was pulled from immuneACCESS by TCRdb, which kept in-frame rearrangements only. Such tables lose some clones; where checked, under half of the loss comes from unresolved V genes, and the rest has no known cause. Here the sample has 130,000 to 150,000 clones; 80% to 85% occur a single time. 2.9% of the sample is held by the ten biggest clonotypes. The sample consisted of PBMCs. The origin of the receptors is a woman between 25 and 40 years old in good health and CMV-seronegative.

This clone was seen once. The chain couples TRBV5-4 to TRBJ1-1; a weak D match, TRBD1 (5 bases). This CDR3 has 14 residues. Trimming stripped 0 bases from V and 0 bases from J, with 6 bases between. Per the germline V gene, CDR1 is SGHNT and CDR2 is YYREEE (reference sequence). As DNA, the CDR3 is TGTGCCAGCAGCTTGGACAGGATGAACACTGAAGCTTTCTTT. Translating it yields CASSLDRMNTEAFF.

This chain connects TRBV4-2 to TRBJ1-1, with D possibly TRBD1 on 6 matching bases. CDR1 and CDR2 (germline): LGHNA, YNFKEQ. The CDR3 is 14 amino acids. Trimming cost V 3 bases and J 5 bases, with 13 bases left between them. This CDR3 reads CASSQGALQTEAFF. The CDR3 coding sequence is TGTGCCAGCAGCCAGGGGGCCCTACAGACTGAAGCTTTCTTT.

The chain joins TRBV19 to TRBJ2-2; the match to TRBD1 covers 12 bases. Germline V lookup: CDR1 LNHDA, CDR2 SQIVND (reference sequence). The CDR3 totals 17 residues. Trimming at V came to 3 bases and at J to 5 bases, leaving 7 bases not matched to a gene. The DNA of the CDR3 is TGTGCCAGTAGTATCAGGCTGGGACAGGGGGCAACCGGGGAGCTGTTTTTT. Its protein product is CASSIRLGQGATGELFF. The full variable domain, completed using reference TRBV19 and TRBJ2-2, is DGGITQSPKYLFRKEGQNVTLSCEQNLNHDAMYWYRQDPGQGLRLIYYSQIVNDFQKGDIAEGYSVSREKKESFPLTVTSAQKNPTAFYLCASSIRLGQGATGELFFGEGSRLTVL.

V and J are TRBV11-3 and TRBJ2-1, with D perhaps TRBD2 (6 bases). The CDR3 has 15 amino acids. CDR1 is SGHNT, CDR2 YENEEA, per germline. V gave up 4 bases and J gave up 10 bases, with 20 bases separating them. CDR3 loop: CASSSRGGRDSEQFF. The CDR3 region has the DNA TGTGCCAGCAGCTCGCGGGGCGGACGGGATTCGGAGCAGTTCTTC.

The chain carries TRBV28 and TRBJ2-7; 7 bases match TRBD2. Germline V gene data show CDR1 as MDHEN and CDR2 as SYDVKM. The CDR3 consists of 14 residues. J lost 2 bases, V lost 2 bases, and 3 bases had no gene match. CDR3 in amino acids: CASSLSGIPYEQYF. For the CDR3, the DNA is TGTGCCAGCAGTTTAAGCGGGATTCCCTACGAGCAGTACTTC.